The T cell receptor beta chain described here comes from a study of early T cells in non-severe SARS-CoV-2 infection. Regarding the study as a whole: VDJdb matching, biased toward anti-spike CD8 responses, missed private and CD4 specificities.

V was cut by 2 bases and J by 1 base, with 6 bases left in between. The CDR3 extends over 14 amino acids. Per the germline V gene, CDR1 is MNHNY and CDR2 is SVGAGI (reference sequence). This clonotype was counted between two and nine times. The antigen remains unidentified. TCRdb reanalysed the 5' RACE reads using MiXCR and keeps one entry per CDR3 protein. The sample lists some 77,000 distinct CDR3 sequences; around 13% were seen once. The sequence was collected from an adult who was a healthcare worker with PCR-confirmed SARS-CoV-2 infection or an uninfected control (not recorded which). The chain combines TRBV6-6 with TRBJ1-3; maybe TRBD1 (5 bases). The specimen sequenced was whole blood. CDR3 sequence (DNA): TGTGCCAGCAGTTACGGGGCTTCTGGAAACACCATATATTTT. Protein: CASSYGASGNTIYF.